This T cell receptor beta chain was captured by sequencing in a study of T cells in tuberculosis. Study-level background: A South African cohort included IGRA-negative adolescents, latently infected IGRA-positive adolescents and adults with active tuberculosis. General study results and limits: Active tuberculosis TCR-alpha repertoires lay closer to GMM-specific TCRs than IGRA-negative controls, suggesting clonal expansion. Cases with active tuberculosis were adults, while controls were adolescents.

The method was immunoSEQ multiplex PCR; TCRdb's version includes in-frame clones alone and lacks a portion of them. This table has tens of thousands of clones, approximately 94% appearing once. The CDR3 length is 14 residues. Germline CDR1 is SGHRS and CDR2 is YFSETQ. After removal of 4 bases from V and 5 bases from J, the junction contained 3 bases not matched to a gene. This sample's time point: new active TB diagnosis, blood taken before or within 7 days of starting treatment. Remarks on this clone: As yet, its antigen is unknown.

The material sequenced was PBMCs, taken at tuberculosis diagnosis. J is TRBJ2-2 and V is TRBV5-1; 9 bases are shared with TRBD1. This receptor was taken from an adult with tuberculosis. The CDR3 sequence is CASSTGQGTGELFF. CDR3 sequence (DNA): TGCGCCAGCAGCACGGGACAGGGTACCGGGGAGCTGTTTTTT.